This is a list of T cell receptor beta chains from one sample in a study of shared clonotypes between healthy human individuals. Produced via immunoSEQ multiplex PCR; TCRdb's table is partial and in-frame only. The table has a few hundred thousand clones, approximately 74% seen once. Specimen: memory CD4+ T cells sorted from blood. The receptors derive from a man aged 25 to 40 in good health. Both conserved end residues are part of each CDR3. Each record gives: clone size, D gene, V gene, J gene, CDR3 protein, CDR3 DNA. D genes are given only for firm matches. Where a row states a size, it is once, few, many or the class of an expanded clone; other rows omit it.

clone_size: .; d_call: .; v_call: TRBV7-6; j_call: TRBJ2-7; cdr3_aa: CASSLVLADEQYF; cdr3_nt: TGTGCCAGCAGCTTGGTGCTGGCCGACGAGCAGTACTTC
clone_size: few; d_call: .; v_call: TRBV9; j_call: TRBJ2-3; cdr3_aa: CASSPSTTTDTQYF; cdr3_nt: TGTGCCAGCAGCCCCTCGACTACCACAGATACGCAGTATTTT
clone_size: once; d_call: .; v_call: TRBV10-3; j_call: TRBJ2-7; cdr3_aa: CAIRGGGESYEQYF; cdr3_nt: TGTGCCATCAGGGGCGGAGGTGAGTCCTACGAGCAGTACTTC
clone_size: .; d_call: TRBD2; v_call: TRBV5-1; j_call: TRBJ2-3; cdr3_aa: CASRPTSGSTDTQYF; cdr3_nt: TGCGCCAGCAGGCCGACTAGCGGGAGCACAGATACGCAGTATTTT
clone_size: .; d_call: TRBD2; v_call: TRBV4-2; j_call: TRBJ2-1; cdr3_aa: CASSSSAGGSYNEQFF; cdr3_nt: TGTGCCAGCAGTTCATCGGCGGGAGGTTCCTACAATGAGCAGTTCTTC
clone_size: .; d_call: .; v_call: TRBV6-1; j_call: TRBJ2-1; cdr3_aa: CASREQARSYNEQFF; cdr3_nt: TGTGCCAGCAGGGAACAAGCGAGATCATACAATGAGCAGTTCTTC
clone_size: .; d_call: .; v_call: TRBV5-1; j_call: TRBJ1-3; cdr3_aa: CASSLDRGNTIYF; cdr3_nt: TGCGCCAGCAGCTTGGACAGGGGAAACACCATATATTTT
clone_size: .; d_call: .; v_call: TRBV7-9; j_call: TRBJ2-3; cdr3_aa: CASSFSGDTQYF; cdr3_nt: TGTGCCAGCAGCTTCTCCGGGGATACGCAGTATTTT
clone_size: .; d_call: .; v_call: TRBV6-6; j_call: TRBJ2-7; cdr3_aa: CASSFRQLERSYEQYF; cdr3_nt: TGTGCCAGCAGTTTTCGACAGCTCGAAAGATCCTACGAGCAGTACTTC
clone_size: .; d_call: TRBD1; v_call: TRBV10-3; j_call: TRBJ2-7; cdr3_aa: CAISENAPGQGPIYEQYF; cdr3_nt: TGTGCCATCAGTGAGAACGCCCCGGGACAGGGCCCAATCTACGAGCAGTACTTC
clone_size: .; d_call: .; v_call: TRBV15; j_call: TRBJ2-3; cdr3_aa: CATSRGAGTQYF; cdr3_nt: TGTGCCACCTCCAGGGGGGCCGGTACGCAGTATTTT
clone_size: .; d_call: TRBD2; v_call: TRBV7-2; j_call: TRBJ2-7; cdr3_aa: CASRPPTSGRIEQYF; cdr3_nt: TGTGCCAGCAGACCACCCACTAGCGGGAGGATCGAGCAGTACTTC
clone_size: once; d_call: .; v_call: TRBV2; j_call: TRBJ2-5; cdr3_aa: CASSAQGPQETQYF; cdr3_nt: TGTGCCAGCAGCGCACAGGGACCCCAAGAGACCCAGTACTTC
clone_size: .; d_call: .; v_call: TRBV11-2; j_call: TRBJ1-5; cdr3_aa: CASSLYGSGLNQPQHF; cdr3_nt: TGTGCCAGCAGCTTATATGGTTCAGGGCTCAATCAGCCCCAGCATTTT
clone_size: .; d_call: .; v_call: TRBV6-5; j_call: TRBJ1-2; cdr3_aa: CASSTRGSLYGYTF; cdr3_nt: TGTGCCAGCAGTACTCGGGGGAGCCTCTATGGCTACACCTTC
clone_size: .; d_call: TRBD1; v_call: TRBV2; j_call: TRBJ2-3; cdr3_aa: CASSPRGDRVPDTQYF; cdr3_nt: TGTGCCAGCAGTCCCCGAGGGGACAGGGTCCCAGATACGCAGTATTTT
clone_size: .; d_call: .; v_call: TRBV7-8; j_call: TRBJ1-2; cdr3_aa: CASSQVRGQGDYGYTF; cdr3_nt: TGTGCCAGCAGCCAAGTGAGAGGACAAGGGGACTATGGCTACACCTTC
clone_size: .; d_call: .; v_call: TRBV7-9; j_call: TRBJ2-7; cdr3_aa: CASSLKGVTKETITYEQYF; cdr3_nt: TGTGCCAGCAGCTTAAAGGGAGTTACAAAAGAAACAATAACCTACGAGCAGTACTTC
clone_size: once; d_call: .; v_call: TRBV5-1; j_call: TRBJ1-1; cdr3_aa: CASSASERNTEAFF; cdr3_nt: TGCGCCAGCAGCGCAAGTGAGAGGAACACTGAAGCTTTCTTT
clone_size: few; d_call: TRBD1; v_call: TRBV19; j_call: TRBJ1-5; cdr3_aa: CASLARGQGNQPQHF; cdr3_nt: TGTGCCAGTCTAGCACGGGGACAGGGCAATCAGCCCCAGCATTTT
clone_size: .; d_call: .; v_call: TRBV6-5; j_call: TRBJ2-7; cdr3_aa: CASSSLGNTYEQYF; cdr3_nt: TGTGCCAGCAGTTCCTTGGGAAATACCTACGAGCAGTACTTC
clone_size: few; d_call: TRBD1; v_call: TRBV28; j_call: TRBJ1-1; cdr3_aa: CASGGQGLRGTEAFF; cdr3_nt: TGTGCCAGCGGGGGACAGGGCCTGAGAGGCACTGAAGCTTTCTTT
clone_size: .; d_call: .; v_call: TRBV7-8; j_call: TRBJ2-5; cdr3_aa: CASSLALIGGLYF; cdr3_nt: TGTGCCAGCAGCTTAGCGCTCATTGGAGGGCTGTACTTC
clone_size: .; d_call: .; v_call: TRBV6-1; j_call: TRBJ1-5; cdr3_aa: CASSEPEGRPQHF; cdr3_nt: TGTGCCAGCAGCGAACCGGAGGGGAGGCCCCAGCATTTT
clone_size: .; d_call: TRBD2; v_call: TRBV18; j_call: TRBJ2-3; cdr3_aa: CASSPNAGIAGTSTDTQYF; cdr3_nt: TGTGCCAGCTCACCGAACGCCGGTATAGCGGGTACTAGCACAGATACGCAGTATTTT
clone_size: .; d_call: TRBD1; v_call: TRBV19; j_call: TRBJ1-1; cdr3_aa: CASSMMAGGKAEAFF; cdr3_nt: TGTGCCAGTAGTATGATGGCAGGGGGTAAGGCTGAAGCTTTCTTT
clone_size: .; d_call: .; v_call: TRBV5-1; j_call: TRBJ1-4; cdr3_aa: CASSQGSATNEKLFF; cdr3_nt: TGCGCCAGCAGTCAAGGATCCGCAACTAATGAAAAACTGTTTTTT
clone_size: .; d_call: .; v_call: TRBV2; j_call: TRBJ1-1; cdr3_aa: CASSSILGSEAFF; cdr3_nt: TGTGCCAGCAGTTCGATTTTGGGTTCTGAAGCTTTCTTT
clone_size: .; d_call: .; v_call: TRBV5-1; j_call: TRBJ2-3; cdr3_aa: CASSGGRLTDTQYF; cdr3_nt: TGCGCCAGCAGCGGGGGTAGGTTAACAGATACGCAGTATTTT
clone_size: .; d_call: .; v_call: TRBV5-1; j_call: TRBJ1-3; cdr3_aa: CASSLASSGNTIYF; cdr3_nt: TGCGCCAGCAGCTTAGCGAGCTCTGGAAACACCATATATTTT
clone_size: once; d_call: .; v_call: TRBV5-1; j_call: TRBJ2-1; cdr3_aa: CASSWIPDSEVNEQFF; cdr3_nt: TGCGCCAGCAGCTGGATCCCGGACAGTGAGGTCAATGAGCAGTTCTTC
clone_size: .; d_call: .; v_call: TRBV9; j_call: TRBJ2-7; cdr3_aa: CASSVGFAQTYEQYF; cdr3_nt: TGTGCCAGCAGCGTAGGGTTCGCCCAAACCTACGAGCAGTACTTC
clone_size: .; d_call: TRBD2; v_call: TRBV5-1; j_call: TRBJ2-1; cdr3_aa: CASSLLPLGLADYNEQFF; cdr3_nt: TGCGCCAGCAGCCTGTTGCCCCTGGGACTAGCGGACTACAATGAGCAGTTCTTC
clone_size: .; d_call: .; v_call: TRBV29-1; j_call: TRBJ1-5; cdr3_aa: CSVEETPGQPQHF; cdr3_nt: TGCAGCGTTGAAGAAACGCCCGGTCAGCCCCAGCATTTT
clone_size: .; d_call: .; v_call: TRBV5-1; j_call: TRBJ1-1; cdr3_aa: CASSLGGKNTEAFF; cdr3_nt: TGCGCCAGCAGCTTGGGGGGTAAGAACACTGAAGCTTTCTTT
clone_size: .; d_call: TRBD1; v_call: TRBV5-1; j_call: TRBJ2-5; cdr3_aa: CASSLQGVQETQYF; cdr3_nt: TGCGCCAGCAGCTTACAGGGGGTCCAAGAGACCCAGTACTTC
clone_size: .; d_call: TRBD1; v_call: TRBV5-4; j_call: TRBJ2-7; cdr3_aa: CASSFSRGQGYEQYF; cdr3_nt: TGTGCCAGCAGCTTCTCTCGGGGACAGGGTTACGAGCAGTACTTC
clone_size: .; d_call: .; v_call: TRBV7-3; j_call: TRBJ1-1; cdr3_aa: CASSLDRLMNTEAFF; cdr3_nt: TGTGCCAGCAGCTTGGACAGACTCATGAACACTGAAGCTTTCTTT
clone_size: .; d_call: .; v_call: TRBV10-3; j_call: TRBJ2-1; cdr3_aa: CAISVAGRTKYNEQFF; cdr3_nt: TGTGCCATCAGTGTGGCCGGACGGACCAAGTACAATGAGCAGTTCTTC
clone_size: .; d_call: TRBD2; v_call: TRBV5-1; j_call: TRBJ2-7; cdr3_aa: CASSFMASGPGLDVQYF; cdr3_nt: TGCGCCAGCAGCTTTATGGCTAGCGGGCCCGGGTTGGACGTGCAGTACTTC
clone_size: .; d_call: .; v_call: TRBV7-9; j_call: TRBJ2-2; cdr3_aa: CASSPSGRGGELFF; cdr3_nt: TGTGCCAGCAGCCCATCCGGGAGAGGCGGGGAGCTGTTTTTT
clone_size: .; d_call: .; v_call: TRBV14; j_call: TRBJ1-1; cdr3_aa: CASSQEPGYSEAFF; cdr3_nt: TGTGCCAGCAGCCAAGAGCCGGGCTACAGCGAAGCTTTCTTT
clone_size: .; d_call: TRBD1; v_call: TRBV11-3; j_call: TRBJ2-1; cdr3_aa: CASSPQGQFSYNEQFF; cdr3_nt: TGTGCCAGCAGCCCACAGGGACAGTTCTCCTACAATGAGCAGTTCTTC
clone_size: .; d_call: .; v_call: TRBV11-2; j_call: TRBJ2-3; cdr3_aa: CASSSSVDTQYF; cdr3_nt: TGTGCCAGCAGTTCTAGCGTCGATACGCAGTATTTT
clone_size: .; d_call: TRBD1; v_call: TRBV5-6; j_call: TRBJ1-1; cdr3_aa: CASSLTGGNTEAFF; cdr3_nt: TGTGCCAGCAGCTTAACAGGGGGTAACACTGAAGCTTTCTTT